This T cell receptor beta chain comes out of a study of Graves' ophthalmopathy and Graves' hyperthyroidism. As the starting material, approximately 10 ml of fresh peripheral blood yielded the PBMCs. RNA served as the template for amplifying TCR beta CDR3 regions. The authors performed first-round RT-PCR with HTBI primers and then a second-round multiplex PCR. TCRdb recomputed calls from the multiplex PCR reads with MiXCR, one row per CDR3 protein. This table holds about 400,000 distinct CDR3 sequences, around 17% found once. Ten or more counts support this clonotype. Between the trimmed V and J ends, which lost 5 bases and 2 bases, there was a span of 9 bases. Germline V lookup: CDR1 MNHEY, CDR2 SVGAGI. The CDR3 is 13 amino acids.

The sample consisted of peripheral blood. The TCR sequence derives from a woman between 18 and 29 years old with Graves' ophthalmopathy. This chain joins TRBV6-5 and TRBJ1-1; no definite D call. This chain's CDR3 is CASSPTFNTEAFF. CDR3 nucleotide sequence: TGTGCCAGCAGTCCCACCTTTAACACTGAAGCTTTCTTT.